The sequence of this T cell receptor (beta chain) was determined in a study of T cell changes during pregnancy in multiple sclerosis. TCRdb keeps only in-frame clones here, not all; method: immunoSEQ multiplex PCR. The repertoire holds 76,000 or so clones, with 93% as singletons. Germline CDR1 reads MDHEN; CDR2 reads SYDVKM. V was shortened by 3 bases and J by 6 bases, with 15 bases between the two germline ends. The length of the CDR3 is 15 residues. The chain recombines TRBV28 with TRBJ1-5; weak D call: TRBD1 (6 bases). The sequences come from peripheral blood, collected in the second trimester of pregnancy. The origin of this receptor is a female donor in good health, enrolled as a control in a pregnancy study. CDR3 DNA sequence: TGTGCCAGCAGTTTGTCTCAGGGGTGGACTCAGCCCCAGCATTTT. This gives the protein CASSLSQGWTQPQHF.